This T cell receptor beta chain was captured in a study of human T cells and chemical hapten exposure. In the study overall: Across samples, TCR yields varied, mostly owing to small differences in pooled library volumes.

One entry per CDR3 protein results from TCRdb running MiXCR on the RACE reads. The sample has some 300,000 distinct CDR3 sequences; 5.5% are singletons. Time point indicated: pre-sensitization, week 0. Treatment denoted: therapeutic diphenylcyclopropenone sensitization with weekly scalp DPC. RNA extraction used unfractionated whole blood as the source of total RNA. The receptor's source is a woman in her late teens or twenties with alopecia areata. Some clones in this sample may be carry-over from other donors' samples. The specimen comprised whole blood, sampled in connection with sensitization to the hapten diphenylcyclopropenone (DPC).

The CDR3 region is CASSLAGGDNEQFF. The CDR3 nucleotides are TGTGCCAGCAGTTTAGCGGGGGGCGACAATGAGCAGTTCTTC. The genes are TRBV28 and TRBJ2-1; 8 nucleotides align to TRBD2. The germline CDR1 and CDR2 sequences are MDHEN and SYDVKM. The CDR3 sequence is 14 residues long. Trimming removed 2 bases from V and 5 bases from J; junction bases left unmatched: 2.